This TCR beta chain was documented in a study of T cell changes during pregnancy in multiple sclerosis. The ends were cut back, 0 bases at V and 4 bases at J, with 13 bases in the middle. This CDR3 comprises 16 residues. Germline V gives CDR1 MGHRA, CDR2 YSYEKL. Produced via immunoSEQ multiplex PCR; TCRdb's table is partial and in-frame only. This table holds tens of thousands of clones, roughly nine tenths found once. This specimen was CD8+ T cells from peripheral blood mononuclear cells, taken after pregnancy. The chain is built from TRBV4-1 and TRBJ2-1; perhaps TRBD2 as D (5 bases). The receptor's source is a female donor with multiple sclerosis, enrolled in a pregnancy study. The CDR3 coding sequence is TGCGCCAGCAGCCAAGATAGTGGGAGTAGTTACAATGAGCAGTTCTTC. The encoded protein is CASSQDSGSSYNEQFF.